Below, 18 T cell receptor beta chains from the same sample are listed, as sequenced in a study of blood T cell repertoires in COVID-19 (dated by TCRdb to about 2020). The library was built by means of the immunoSEQ multiplex PCR assay. Not all clones reach the TCRdb copy of this immuneACCESS table, which keeps in-frame sequences only. Checked studies attribute under half of the gap to unresolved V genes and leave the rest unexplained. In this sample the table shows approximately 490,000 clones, more than 85% of which occur a single time. 6.5% to 8.5% of the sample is in the top ten clones. The specimen sequenced was PBMCs or T cells enriched from blood (not recorded which). These receptors were collected from a woman aged 55-75 years who had recovered from COVID-19.

This clone has just one count. The V gene is TRBV30, the J gene TRBJ1-1; TRBD1 might be the D (5 bases). Deletions cut 5 bases from V and 6 bases from J, with 10 bases between. CDR3 length equals 11 residues. Germline CDR1 reads GTSNPN; CDR2 reads SVGIG (reference sequence). DNA for the CDR3: TGTGCCTGGTACAGGCTTGCTGAAGCTTTCTTT. Translated, it gives CAWYRLAEAFF.

CDR3 loop: CASSLELRGGDEQFF. The CDR3 coding sequence is TGTGCCAGCAGCTTGGAATTGCGGGGGGGTGATGAGCAGTTCTTC. The rearrangement links TRBV5-4 to TRBJ2-1; the match to TRBD2 covers 9 bases. V gave up 0 bases and J gave up 8 bases; unmatched junction bases: 6. CDR1 and CDR2 (germline): SGHNT, YYREEE (reference sequence). This CDR3 is built from 15 residues.

The chain has TRBV5-4 and TRBJ2-1, with TRBD2 matching 12 bases. With 2 bases clipped from V and 7 bases from J, the junction kept 7 bases outside the gene matches. The CDR3 spans 16 residues. Germline CDR1 is SGHNT and CDR2 is YYREEE (reference sequence). The CDR3 DNA is TGTGCCAGCAGCTTTCGACTAGCGGGGGAGTATAATGAGCAGTTCTTC. The encoded protein is CASSFRLAGEYNEQFF.

The CDR3 sequence is CSETPSAGWATDTQYF. In DNA, the CDR3 is TGCAGCGAGACTCCTTCGGCGGGATGGGCTACAGATACGCAGTATTTT. The gene calls are TRBV29-1 and TRBJ2-3; a possible D gene is TRBD2 (6 bases). There are 16 residues in the CDR3. Trimming shortened V by 7 bases and J by 3 bases, and 23 bases separated the two germline ends. Germline CDR1 SQVTM, CDR2 ANQGSEA.

The V gene is TRBV3-1 (or the pseudogene TRBV3-2), the J gene TRBJ1-3; 7 bases align to TRBD1. The J segment lost 0 bases and the V segment lost 6 bases, leaving 5 bases of the junction unmatched. From germline, CDR1 is LGHDT and CDR2 YNNKEL (reference sequence). The CDR3 runs to 15 residues. The DNA for the CDR3 is TGTGCCAGCAGTTTAAGGGGGCCCTCTGGAAACACCATATATTTT. This sequence encodes CASSLRGPSGNTIYF.

The J gene is TRBJ1-1, the V gene TRBV12-3 or TRBV12-4; D is unresolved. The CDR3 spans 13 residues. The V and J ends lost 5 bases and 5 bases respectively, with 12 bases between them. The CDR3 DNA follows: TGTGCCAGCAGTCCCCCAGGTAGGACTGAAGCTTTCTTT. Amino acids: CASSPPGRTEAFF.

The chain carries TRBV10-3 and TRBJ1-4; D unresolved. This CDR3 contains 13 residues. Trimming took off 10 bases at V and 5 bases at J, with 14 bases between the two ends. The germline V gene encodes CDR1 ENHRY and CDR2 SYGVKD. CDR3 region: CATSTEPNEKLFF. For the CDR3, the DNA is TGTGCCACCTCTACTGAACCAAATGAAAAACTGTTTTTT.

The V and J genes are TRBV6-5 and TRBJ2-2; possible D gene TRBD2, 6 bases. The CDR3 loop spans 14 amino acids. The V gene's germline CDR1 is MNHEY and CDR2 SVGAGI. Between the trimmed V and J ends, which lost 7 bases and 2 bases, there was a span of 11 bases. The CDR3 loop is CASTPGLNTGELFF. The CDR3 coding sequence is TGTGCCAGCACCCCGGGACTCAACACCGGGGAGCTGTTTTTT.

Worth noting for this clone: A junction boundary mismatches the germline segment, possibly from a read error. This chain links TRBV2 with TRBJ1-1; 11 bases fit TRBD1. CDR1 SNHLY and CDR2 FYNNEI come from the germline V gene. The CDR3 spans 11 residues. CDR3 sequence (DNA): TGTGCCAGCAGGCGCCGGGACAGGGGGTTTTTT. Translating it yields CASRRRDRGFF.

The chain links TRBV2 to TRBJ2-1; 10 bases match TRBD1. J was trimmed by 4 bases and V by 6 bases; bases with no gene match: 6. Germline V gene lookup returns CDR1 SNHLY and CDR2 FYNNEI. The CDR3 extends over 15 amino acids. As DNA, the CDR3 is TGTGCCAGCAGACAGGGGACAGGGGTATACAATGAGCAGTTCTTC. It codes for CASRQGTGVYNEQFF.

The chain carries TRBV4-1 and TRBJ1-2; 9 nucleotides align to TRBD1. Germline CDR1 is MGHRA and CDR2 is YSYEKL. This CDR3 has 16 amino acids. J was trimmed by 6 bases and V by 0 bases; bases with no gene match: 8. The CDR3 sequence: CASSQDYGTGRDGYTF. As DNA, the CDR3 is TGCGCCAGCAGCCAAGATTACGGGACAGGGCGGGATGGCTACACCTTC.

V gene TRBV6-1 combines with J gene TRBJ1-5; D unresolved. V lost 0 bases to trimming and J lost 2 bases, with 14 bases between them. The germline CDR1 and CDR2 sequences are MNHNS and SASEGT. The CDR3 is 17 amino acids. The CDR3 DNA reads as TGTGCCAGCAGTGAAGCGCTCGTGGGGAGGCGCAATCAGCCCCAGCATTTT. This codes for CASSEALVGRRNQPQHF.

This chain joins TRBV10-3 and TRBJ1-4; D ambiguous. The V gene's germline CDR1 is ENHRY and CDR2 SYGVKD. Trimming pared 3 bases from V and 3 bases from J, leaving 17 bases between. This CDR3 comprises 17 residues. CDR3 residues: CAISESISGDPNEKLFF. Here the CDR3 DNA reads TGTGCCATCAGTGAAAGTATCTCGGGAGACCCTAATGAAAAACTGTTTTTT.

The rearrangement joins TRBV7-9 to TRBJ2-1; 10 nucleotides line up with TRBD1. Trimming removed 1 base from V and 9 bases from J; junction bases left unmatched: 12. This CDR3 is built from 17 residues. CDR1 SEHNR and CDR2 FQNEAQ come from the germline V gene (reference sequence). CDR3 bases: TGTGCCAGCAGCTTAGATGCCGGGACAGGGGTTTCGCGTGAGCAGTTCTTC. As protein: CASSLDAGTGVSREQFF.

The chain couples TRBV11-2 to TRBJ2-7; TRBD1 aligns across 7 bases. CDR1 is SGHAT, CDR2 FQNNGV, per germline. The CDR3 is made up of 14 amino acids. J gave up 2 bases and V 2 bases, and 3 bases lay outside the gene matches. CDR3: CASSLRDSTYEQYF. DNA of the CDR3: TGTGCCAGCAGCTTAAGGGACAGTACCTACGAGCAGTACTTC.

The chain recombines TRBV6-1 with TRBJ1-5; maybe TRBD1 (6 bases). The CDR3 has 15 amino acids. V gave up 2 bases and J gave up 4 bases, with 12 bases separating them. CDR1 and CDR2 (germline): MNHNS, SASEGT. Here the CDR3 DNA reads TGTGCCAGCAGTGAACCAGGGGCCTTTAATCAGCCCCAGCATTTT. Amino acids: CASSEPGAFNQPQHF.

This chain connects TRBV4-1 to TRBJ1-5, with 7 positions matching TRBD1. This CDR3 contains 16 residues. Germline V gene data show CDR1 as MGHRA and CDR2 as YSYEKL. V was clipped by 1 base and J by 6 bases; unmatched bases: 9. The CDR3 DNA follows: TGCGCCAGCAGCCAAGTCCCAGGGGGTATTGGTCAGCCCCAGCATTTT. This gives the protein CASSQVPGGIGQPQHF.

The V call is TRBV6-5, the J call TRBJ1-5, with TRBD1 as a possible D gene (5 bases). CDR3 length: 15 residues. V lost 6 bases and J lost 0, with 12 bases in between. CDR1 is MNHEY and CDR2 is SVGAGI in the germline V gene. This CDR3 is CASRYRQNSNQPQHF. The CDR3 region has the DNA TGTGCCAGCAGGTACCGACAGAATAGCAATCAGCCCCAGCATTTT.